The sequence of this T cell receptor (beta chain) was determined in a study of T cells in Graves' hyperthyroidism and ophthalmopathy. This clonotype was detected many times. RNA transcripts gave rise to amplified TCR beta CDR3 regions. When the TCR CDR3 underwent first-round RT-PCR, the HTBI primer set was used. TCRdb reanalysed the multiplex PCR reads using MiXCR and keeps one entry per CDR3 protein. Of about 420,000 distinct CDR3 sequences in the sample, roughly 15% are singletons; the top ten hold approximately 5.8%. V lost 2 bases to trimming and J lost 5 bases, with 15 bases between them. CDR1 DFQATT and CDR2 SNEGSKA come from the germline V gene (reference sequence). The CDR3 has 14 amino acids.

The chain recombines TRBV20-1 with TRBJ1-1; D might be TRBD1 (6 bases). The receptor's source is a woman aged 18-29 years with Graves' hyperthyroidism. The sample was blood. CDR3 loop: CSARIGGGGTEAFF. The CDR3 DNA follows: TGCAGTGCTAGAATCGGGGGCGGAGGTACTGAAGCTTTCTTT.